This T cell receptor beta chain was found in a study of cytomegalovirus exposure and HLA in healthy donors. Primers: 60 Vbeta forward and 13 Jbeta reverse. Per the original data handling: Later, an analysis found tens of millions of unique TCR beta chains, and around 10 million of these were shared. The assay was immunoSEQ multiplex PCR, and TCRdb's table has in-frame clones only and misses some. V and J calls and clone size are given by that table; D and trimming were obtained from the DNA. The sample totals about 110,000 clones. Germline V CDR1 and CDR2: LNHDA, SQIVND (reference sequence). V shed 4 bases, J shed 7 bases, and the junction held 5 bases outside the gene matches. CDR3 length: 14 amino acids.

The TCR was taken from a middle-aged man in good health and CMV-seronegative. The genes are TRBV19 and TRBJ1-1, with 11 nucleotides matching TRBD1. Sequencing input: PBMCs. In DNA, the CDR3 is TGTGCCAGTAGTACGGACAGGGGGCTGGGTGAAGCTTTCTTT. It translates to CASSTDRGLGEAFF. Drawing the rest from reference TRBV19 and TRBJ1-1, the complete variable domain is DGGITQSPKYLFRKEGQNVTLSCEQNLNHDAMYWYRQDPGQGLRLIYYSQIVNDFQKGDIAEGYSVSREKKESFPLTVTSAQKNPTAFYLCASSTDRGLGEAFFGQGTRLTVV.